This entry features one TCR beta chain sequence. Its specificity is not known. This sample was taken from a study of early stage breast cancer tumors. Study context: Average read coverage per sample was 7.5 to 10-fold.

Notes on the study in general: Compared with adjacent normal breast tissue, tumors showed about 2.3-fold greater T cell density and higher clonality. In 14 of 16 patients, blood comparison separated tumor from normal breast.

Generated by immunoSEQ multiplex PCR, the TCRdb table keeps only in-frame clones and is missing some. Of about 19,000 clones in the sample, around 82% were seen once. The CDR3 contains 16 residues. Per germline, CDR1 SGHDT and CDR2 YYEEEE. The V and J ends lost 5 bases and 0 bases, in that order; junction bases with no gene match: 10. The chain combines TRBV5-6 with TRBJ1-2; 7 bases are a match to TRBD1. The receptor was derived from a person aged 70 to 79 with breast cancer. Sequencing was carried out using blood. The CDR3 nucleotides read TGTGCCAGCAGTCGCATCGCAGGGGGATCTAACTATGGCTACACCTTC. The encoded protein is CASSRIAGGSNYGYTF.